This T cell receptor beta chain originates from a study of CD8 T cell repertoires and HIV-1 epitope variants. Study overall: T cells were stimulated with Twenty-five Gag and Nef peptides separately. Epitopes were three Gag families plus Nef HW9 and YT9.

The data were produced by immunoSEQ multiplex PCR, yet TCRdb's version contains in-frame clones alone and is incomplete. The sample has about 6,000 clones; 64% are singletons. Regarding this clone: Its antigen is unknown.

The CDR3 is made up of 15 amino acids. Germline values: CDR1 MNHEY, CDR2 SVGAGI. The receptor was isolated from a male donor with HIV. The sequencing input was cultured CD8+ T cells derived from PBMCs. This sequence joins TRBV6-5 and TRBJ2-5; D is possibly TRBD1 (6 bases). The better agreement between TRBJ2-7 and the DNA end casts doubt on the J call. The CDR3 loop reads CASSYTQQGSSEQYF. The CDR3 nucleotides read TGTGCCAGCAGTTACACGCAACAGGGAAGTAGCGAGCAGTACTTC.